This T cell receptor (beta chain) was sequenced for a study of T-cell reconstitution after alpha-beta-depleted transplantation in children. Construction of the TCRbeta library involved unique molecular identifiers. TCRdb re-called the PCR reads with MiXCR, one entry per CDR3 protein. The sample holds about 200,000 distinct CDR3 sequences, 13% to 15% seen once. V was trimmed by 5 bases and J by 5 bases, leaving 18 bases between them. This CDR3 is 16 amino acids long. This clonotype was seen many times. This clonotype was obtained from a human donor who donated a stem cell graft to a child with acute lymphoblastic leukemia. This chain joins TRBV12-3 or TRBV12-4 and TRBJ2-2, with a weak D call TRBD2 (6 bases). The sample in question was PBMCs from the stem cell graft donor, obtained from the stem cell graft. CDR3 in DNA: TGTGCCAGCAGTCATCCGGGACTCAAAGGGACCGGGGAGCTGTTTTTT. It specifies CASSHPGLKGTGELFF.